The sequence of this T cell receptor (beta chain) was determined in a study of graft-versus-host responses after intestinal transplantation. Turning to the study itself: Those transplanted obtained multivisceral, liver-intestinal, or isolated intestinal grafts. General study findings and limits: Allograft graft-versus-host to host-versus-graft clonal ratios ran high in patients with graft-donor T cell macrochimerism.

Repertoires were generated with immunoSEQ multiplex PCR, while TCRdb's copy carries only in-frame clones and drops some. The profile shows around 37,000 clones, less than 90% of them singletons. This clone was seen only a few times. Its specificity is unknown. The germline CDR1 and CDR2 sequences are SGDLS and YYNGEE. The CDR3 length is 14 residues. Deletions cut 5 bases from V and 4 bases from J, with 15 bases between. The starting material was PBMCs, obtained 1070 days after transplant. The sequence derives from a human patient who received an intestinal transplant, so some T cells may come from the graft donor. The chain uses TRBV9 and TRBJ2-5, with a tentative D call TRBD2 (5 bases). This CDR3 is CASSAPDRGETQYF. The CDR3 DNA reads as TGTGCCAGCAGTGCCCCAGACCGGGGAGAGACCCAGTACTTC. The full variable domain, its missing parts supplied by reference TRBV9 and TRBJ2-5, is DSGVTQTPKHLITATGQRVTLRCSPRSGDLSVYWYQQSLDQGLQFLIQYYNGEERAKGNILERFSAQQFPDLHSELNLSSLELGDSALYFCASSAPDRGETQYFGPGTRLLVL.